Following are 12 T cell receptor beta chains from one sample sequenced in a study of shared clonotypes between healthy human individuals (dated by TCRdb to about 2020). Library construction relied on the immunoSEQ multiplex PCR assay. TCRdb carries this immuneACCESS record with in-frame sequences only. Its versions omit some clonotypes, under half of them owing to an unresolved V gene in the studies checked, with the rest unexplained. For this sample there are roughly 2,300,000 clones; 85% to 95% appear just once. Together, the top ten hold approximately 0.4% of the sample. The sequenced material came from naive CD4+ T cells from PBMCs. Read against the paper, the sample's cell subset or site label means: CD45RA+ positively selected. The receptors were gathered from a man in his late teens or twenties in good health. Some clones in this sample may be carry-over from other donors' samples.

This chain links TRBV7-9 with TRBJ2-3; D not resolved. The CDR3 consists of 14 residues. Trimming pared 2 bases from V and 2 bases from J, leaving 8 bases between. Germline values: CDR1 SEHNR, CDR2 FQNEAQ (reference sequence). This chain's CDR3 is CASSLLSVTDTQYF. The CDR3 coding sequence is TGTGCCAGCAGCTTACTTTCCGTCACAGATACGCAGTATTTT.

The chain uses TRBV7-2 and TRBJ2-1; TRBD2 might be the D (5 bases). In germline, CDR1 is SGHTA, CDR2 FQGNSA. V lost 5 bases and J lost 2, with 16 bases in between. The CDR3 is 16 residues long. The DNA for the CDR3 is TGTGCCAGCAGCCCATTACCGGGGATAACCTACAATGAGCAGTTCTTC. It encodes CASSPLPGITYNEQFF.

This chain links TRBV15 with TRBJ2-1, with 14 bases identical to TRBD2. Germline V gene data show CDR1 as LNHNV and CDR2 as YYDKDF (reference sequence). CDR3 length: 17 residues. The V gene end was trimmed by 3 bases and the J gene end by 9 bases; junction bases not matched to a gene: 10. CDR3 sequence reads: CATSRGPGLAGEGEQFF. The CDR3 bases are TGTGCCACCAGCAGGGGACCGGGACTAGCGGGAGAGGGTGAGCAGTTCTTC.

The chain has TRBV30 and TRBJ1-1; D not certain. V lost 2 bases to trimming and J lost 3 bases, with 4 bases between them. Germline CDR1 is GTSNPN and CDR2 is SVGIG (reference sequence). This CDR3 has 11 amino acids. The CDR3 is CAWSFDTEAFF. As DNA, the CDR3 is TGTGCCTGGAGTTTTGACACTGAAGCTTTCTTT.

The rearrangement uses TRBV5-1 and TRBJ2-5, with D perhaps TRBD1 (6 bases). The CDR3 length is 15 residues. V gave up 0 bases and J gave up 4 bases, with 13 bases separating them. Germline loops: CDR1 SGHRS, CDR2 YFSETQ. CDR3 residues: CASSLEGAGVETQYF. Here the CDR3 DNA reads TGCGCCAGCAGCTTGGAAGGGGCAGGGGTAGAGACCCAGTACTTC.

This chain joins TRBV9 and TRBJ2-1, with no clear D. V was cut by 0 bases and J by 4 bases, with 11 bases left in between. CDR3 length: 15 residues. In germline, CDR1 is SGDLS, CDR2 YYNGEE. The CDR3 bases are TGTGCCAGCAGCGTAGAGGCTAGTGGGTACAATGAGCAGTTCTTC. Protein sequence: CASSVEASGYNEQFF. Full variable domain (rest looked up from reference TRBV9 and TRBJ2-1): DSGVTQTPKHLITATGQRVTLRCSPRSGDLSVYWYQQSLDQGLQFLIQYYNGEERAKGNILERFSAQQFPDLHSELNLSSLELGDSALYFCASSVEASGYNEQFFGPGTRLTVL.

The chain joins TRBV9 to TRBJ1-1; TRBD1 might be the D (5 bases). The ends were cut back, 3 bases at V and 3 bases at J, with 9 bases in the middle. The length of the CDR3 is 13 residues. The germline V gene encodes CDR1 SGDLS and CDR2 YYNGEE. CDR3 region: CASSADTYTEAFF. In DNA, the CDR3 is TGTGCCAGCAGCGCGGACACCTACACTGAAGCTTTCTTT.

The gene calls are TRBV27 and TRBJ2-7; D remains ambiguous. Germline V gene data show CDR1 as MNHEY and CDR2 as SMNVEV (reference sequence). Trimming removed 5 bases at V and 4 bases at J, with 12 bases between. This CDR3 has 13 residues. CDR3 nucleotide sequence: TGTGCCAGCAGTCCCCGGTTCGTTTACGAGCAGTACTTC. Amino acids: CASSPRFVYEQYF.

The V gene is TRBV7-2, the J gene TRBJ2-1; 7 nucleotides line up with TRBD1. The V segment lost 5 bases and the J segment 8 bases; nucleotides outside the gene matches: 12. This CDR3 has 15 residues. Germline V gene sequence: CDR1 SGHTA, CDR2 FQGNSA. CDR3 sequence: CASSTQTGPWDEQFF. The CDR3, as DNA: TGTGCCAGCAGCACCCAGACAGGGCCCTGGGATGAGCAGTTCTTC. The full variable domain, rest sourced from reference TRBV7-2 and TRBJ2-1, is GAGVSQSPSNKVTEKGKDVELRCDPISGHTALYWYRQSLGQGLEFLIYFQGNSAPDKSGLPSDRFSAERTGGSVSTLTIQRTQQEDSAVYLCASSTQTGPWDEQFFGPGTRLTVL.

The chain combines TRBV18 with TRBJ2-5; D is possibly TRBD2 (6 bases). Trimming took 2 bases from V and 4 from J, leaving 14 bases between them. Per germline, CDR1 KGHSH and CDR2 LQKENI. CDR3 length: 15 amino acids. As DNA, the CDR3 is TGTGCCAGCTCACCAATCGTGGGGGGACGAGAGACCCAGTACTTC. The encoded protein is CASSPIVGGRETQYF. Variable domain in full (rest from reference TRBV18 and TRBJ2-5): NAGVMQNPRHLVRRRGQEARLRCSPMKGHSHVYWYRQLPEEGLKFMVYLQKENIIDESGMPKERFSAEFPKEGPSILRIQQVVRGDSAAYFCASSPIVGGRETQYFGPGTRLLVL.

J is TRBJ2-1 and V is TRBV9; TRBD1 matches at 11 bases. With 3 bases clipped from V and 2 bases from J, the junction kept 4 bases outside the gene matches. The CDR3 is made up of 16 amino acids. Germline V gives CDR1 SGDLS, CDR2 YYNGEE. The CDR3 bases are TGTGCCAGCAGCGCCGGGACAGGGGGACCCTACAATGAGCAGTTCTTC. It yields the protein CASSAGTGGPYNEQFF.

The chain combines TRBV9 with TRBJ1-5; no clear D. V was trimmed by 4 bases and J by 3 bases, leaving 11 bases between them. Per the germline V gene, CDR1 is SGDLS and CDR2 is YYNGEE. This CDR3 is built from 14 residues. The chain's CDR3 is CASSPRVDNQPQHF. The CDR3 DNA is TGTGCCAGCAGCCCCCGAGTCGACAATCAGCCCCAGCATTTT.